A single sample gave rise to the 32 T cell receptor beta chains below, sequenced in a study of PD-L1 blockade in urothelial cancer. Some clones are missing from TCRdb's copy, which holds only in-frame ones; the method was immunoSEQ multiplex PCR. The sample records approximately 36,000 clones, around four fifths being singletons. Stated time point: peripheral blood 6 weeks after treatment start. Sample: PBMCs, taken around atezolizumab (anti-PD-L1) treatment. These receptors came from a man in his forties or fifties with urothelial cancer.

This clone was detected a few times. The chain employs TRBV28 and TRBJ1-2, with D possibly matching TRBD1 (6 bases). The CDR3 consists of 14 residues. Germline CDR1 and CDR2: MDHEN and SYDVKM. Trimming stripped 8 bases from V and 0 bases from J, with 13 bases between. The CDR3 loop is CASLQGLTNYGYTF. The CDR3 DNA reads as TGTGCCAGCCTACAGGGTCTCACTAACTATGGCTACACCTTC.

This CDR3 reads CASSYSGSSYEQYF. In DNA, the CDR3 is TGTGCCAGCAGTTATAGCGGGAGCTCCTACGAGCAGTACTTC. V gene TRBV6-5 combines with J gene TRBJ2-7, with TRBD2 matching 9 bases. In germline, CDR1 is MNHEY, CDR2 SVGAGI. The CDR3 runs to 14 residues. With 3 bases clipped from V and 0 bases from J, the junction kept 0 bases outside the gene matches.

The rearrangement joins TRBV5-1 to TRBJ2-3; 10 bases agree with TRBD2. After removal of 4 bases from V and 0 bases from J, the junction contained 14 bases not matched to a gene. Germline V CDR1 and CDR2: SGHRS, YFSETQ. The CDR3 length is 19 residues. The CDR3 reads CASSHRIGLAEGSTDTQYF. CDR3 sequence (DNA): TGCGCCAGCAGCCATCGAATCGGACTAGCGGAGGGGAGCACAGATACGCAGTATTTT.

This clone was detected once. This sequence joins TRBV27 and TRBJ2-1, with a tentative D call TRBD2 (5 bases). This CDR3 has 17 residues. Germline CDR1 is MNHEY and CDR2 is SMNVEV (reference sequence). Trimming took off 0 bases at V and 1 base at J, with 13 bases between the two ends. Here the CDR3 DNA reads TGTGCCAGCAGTTTATCCTACGGACTCGATTCCTACAATGAGCAGTTCTTC. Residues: CASSLSYGLDSYNEQFF.

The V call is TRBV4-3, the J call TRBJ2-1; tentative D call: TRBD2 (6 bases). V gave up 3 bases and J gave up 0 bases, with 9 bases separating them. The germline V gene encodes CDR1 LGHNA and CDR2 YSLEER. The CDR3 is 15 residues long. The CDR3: CASSHSGSSYNEQFF. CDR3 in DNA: TGCGCCAGCAGCCACTCCGGGAGCTCCTACAATGAGCAGTTCTTC.

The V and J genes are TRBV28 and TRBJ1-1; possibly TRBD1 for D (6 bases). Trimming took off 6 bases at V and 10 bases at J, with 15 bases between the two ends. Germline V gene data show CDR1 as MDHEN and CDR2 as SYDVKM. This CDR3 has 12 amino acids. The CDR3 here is CASSLRGTGAFF. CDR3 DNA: TGTGCCAGCAGCCTCAGGGGAACGGGAGCTTTCTTT.

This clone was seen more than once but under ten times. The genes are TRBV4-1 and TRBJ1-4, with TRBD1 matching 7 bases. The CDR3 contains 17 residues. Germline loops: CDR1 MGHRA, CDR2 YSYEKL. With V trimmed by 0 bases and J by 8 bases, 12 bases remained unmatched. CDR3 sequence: CASSQDLKGAQKEKLFF. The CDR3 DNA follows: TGCGCCAGCAGCCAAGATCTCAAGGGGGCGCAGAAGGAAAAACTGTTTTTT.

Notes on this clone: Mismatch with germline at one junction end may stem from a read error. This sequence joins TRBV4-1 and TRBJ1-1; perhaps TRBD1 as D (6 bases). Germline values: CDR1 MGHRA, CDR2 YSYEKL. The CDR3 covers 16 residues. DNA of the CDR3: TGCGCCAGCAGGCAAGGGATCAGGGGTGGTGGCACTGAAGCTTTCTTT. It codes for CASRQGIRGGGTEAFF.

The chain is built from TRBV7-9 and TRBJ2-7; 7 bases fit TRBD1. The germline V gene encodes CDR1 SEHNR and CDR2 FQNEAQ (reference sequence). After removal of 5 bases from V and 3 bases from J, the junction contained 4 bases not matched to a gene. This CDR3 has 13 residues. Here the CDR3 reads CASSPRQGYEQYF. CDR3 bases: TGTGCCAGCAGCCCGCGACAGGGCTACGAGCAGTACTTC.

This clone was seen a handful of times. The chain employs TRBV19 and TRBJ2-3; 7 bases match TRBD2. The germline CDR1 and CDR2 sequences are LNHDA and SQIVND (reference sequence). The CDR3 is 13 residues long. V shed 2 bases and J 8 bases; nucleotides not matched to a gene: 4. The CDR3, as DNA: TGTGCCAGTAGTATAACGGCTAGCGGTACGCAGTATTTT. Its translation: CASSITASGTQYF.

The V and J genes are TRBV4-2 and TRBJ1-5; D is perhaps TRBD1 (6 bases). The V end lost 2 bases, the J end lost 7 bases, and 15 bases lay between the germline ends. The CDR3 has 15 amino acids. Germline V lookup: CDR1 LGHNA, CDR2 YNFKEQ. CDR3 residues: CASSQLGGGNQPQHF. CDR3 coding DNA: TGTGCCAGCAGCCAATTAGGGGGGGGGAACCAGCCCCAGCATTTT.

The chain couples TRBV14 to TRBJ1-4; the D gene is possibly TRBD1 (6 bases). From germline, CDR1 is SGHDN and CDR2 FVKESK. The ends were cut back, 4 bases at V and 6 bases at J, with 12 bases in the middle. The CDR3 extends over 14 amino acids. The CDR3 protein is CASSPGTLHEKLFF. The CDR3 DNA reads TGTGCCAGCAGCCCTGGGACACTCCATGAAAAACTGTTTTTT.

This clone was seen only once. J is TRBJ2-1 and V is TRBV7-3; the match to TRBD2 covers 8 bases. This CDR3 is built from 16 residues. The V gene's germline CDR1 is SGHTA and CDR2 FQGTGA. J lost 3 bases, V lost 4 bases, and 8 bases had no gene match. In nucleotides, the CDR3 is TGTGCCAGCAGCTCCGTGTTGAGCGGGGGCTACAATGAGCAGTTCTTC. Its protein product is CASSSVLSGGYNEQFF.

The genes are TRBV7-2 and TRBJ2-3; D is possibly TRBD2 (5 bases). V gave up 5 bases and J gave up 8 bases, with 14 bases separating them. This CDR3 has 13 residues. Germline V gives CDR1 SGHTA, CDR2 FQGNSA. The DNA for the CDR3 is TGTGCCAGCAGCCCGGAGGCGCCGAGTACGCAGTATTTT. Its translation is CASSPEAPSTQYF.

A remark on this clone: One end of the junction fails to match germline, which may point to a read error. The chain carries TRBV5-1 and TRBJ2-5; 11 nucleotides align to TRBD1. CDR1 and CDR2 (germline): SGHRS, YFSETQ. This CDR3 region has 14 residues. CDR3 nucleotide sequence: TGCGCCAGCAGATTGGGACAGGGGGACGAGACCCAGTACTTC. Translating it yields CASRLGQGDETQYF.

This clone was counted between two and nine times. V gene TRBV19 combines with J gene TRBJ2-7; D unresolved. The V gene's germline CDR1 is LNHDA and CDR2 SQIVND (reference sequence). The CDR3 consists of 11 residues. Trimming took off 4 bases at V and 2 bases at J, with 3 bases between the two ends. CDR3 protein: CASSNTYEQYF. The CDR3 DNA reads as TGTGCCAGTAGTAATACCTACGAGCAGTACTTC.

CDR3 protein: CASSMGTGNMNTEAFF. The CDR3 DNA is TGTGCCAGTAGTATGGGGACAGGGAACATGAACACTGAAGCTTTCTTT. This chain links TRBV19 with TRBJ1-1; 9 nucleotides align to TRBD1. This CDR3 comprises 16 residues. Germline CDR1 is LNHDA and CDR2 is SQIVND (reference sequence). V gave up 3 bases and J gave up 0 bases; unmatched junction bases: 5.

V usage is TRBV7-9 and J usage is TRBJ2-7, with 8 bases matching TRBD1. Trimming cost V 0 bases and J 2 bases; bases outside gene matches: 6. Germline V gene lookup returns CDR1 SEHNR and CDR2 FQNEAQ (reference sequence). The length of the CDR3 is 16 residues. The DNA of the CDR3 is TGTGCCAGCAGCTTAGCCAGGGGGCCCCCGCCCTACGAGCAGTACTTC. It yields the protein CASSLARGPPPYEQYF.

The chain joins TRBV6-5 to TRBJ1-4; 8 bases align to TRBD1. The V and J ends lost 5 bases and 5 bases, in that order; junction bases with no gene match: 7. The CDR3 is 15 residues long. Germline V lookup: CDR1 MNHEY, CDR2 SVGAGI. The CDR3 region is CASSRTGSRNEKLFF. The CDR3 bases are TGTGCCAGCAGTAGGACAGGGAGTAGAAATGAAAAACTGTTTTTT.

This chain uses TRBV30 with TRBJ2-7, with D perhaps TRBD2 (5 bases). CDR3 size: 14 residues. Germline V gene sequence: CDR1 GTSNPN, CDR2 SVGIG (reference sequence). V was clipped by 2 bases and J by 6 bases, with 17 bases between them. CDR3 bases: TGTGCCTGGAGTCGGAGCGGAGGCCCTCGCGAGCAGTACTTC. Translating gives CAWSRSGGPREQYF.

The CDR3 loop is CASSYDGSTYEQYF. The CDR3 DNA reads as TGTGCCAGCAGTTACGACGGGTCTACCTACGAGCAGTACTTC. The chain couples TRBV6-5 to TRBJ2-7; D gene uncertain. V lost 2 bases, J lost 2 bases, and 10 bases lay in between. Germline CDR1 reads MNHEY; CDR2 reads SVGAGI. The CDR3 is 14 amino acids.

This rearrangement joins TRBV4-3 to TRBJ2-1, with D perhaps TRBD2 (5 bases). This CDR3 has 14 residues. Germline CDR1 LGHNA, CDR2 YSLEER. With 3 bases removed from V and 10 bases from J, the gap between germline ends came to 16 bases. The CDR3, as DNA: TGCGCCAGCAGCCAGAAACTAGGCCCTGGCGAGCAGTTCTTC. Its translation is CASSQKLGPGEQFF.

The CDR3 nucleotides are TGTGCCAGCAATCGGGGCAATCAGCCCCAGCATTTT. Translated, it gives CASNRGNQPQHF. The chain couples TRBV2 to TRBJ1-5; D gene unclear. With 7 bases removed from V and 2 bases from J, the gap between germline ends came to 6 bases. This CDR3 spans 12 amino acids. Germline CDR1 reads SNHLY; CDR2 reads FYNNEI.

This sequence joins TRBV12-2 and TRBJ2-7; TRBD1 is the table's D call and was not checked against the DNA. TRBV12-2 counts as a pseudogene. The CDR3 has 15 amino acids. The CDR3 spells CASRLDRSDSYEQYF. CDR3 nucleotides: TGTGCAAGTCGCTTAGACAGGAGCGACTCCTACGAGCAGTACTTC.

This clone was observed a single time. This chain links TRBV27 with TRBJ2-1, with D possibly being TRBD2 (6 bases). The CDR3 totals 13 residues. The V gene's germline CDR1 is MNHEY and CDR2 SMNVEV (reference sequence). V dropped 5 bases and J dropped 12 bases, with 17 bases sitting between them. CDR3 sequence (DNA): TGTGCCAGCAGTCCCATTCCGGGAGCCGGGCAGTTCTTC. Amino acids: CASSPIPGAGQFF.

CDR3 region: CASRFTGVGENTF. DNA for the CDR3: TGTGCCAGCAGATTCACAGGGGTTGGGGAGAACACCTTC. This sequence joins TRBV28 and TRBJ1-2; 7 bases agree with TRBD1. This CDR3 comprises 13 residues. Per germline, CDR1 MDHEN and CDR2 SYDVKM. Trimming removed 6 bases from V and 12 bases from J; junction bases left unmatched: 13.

CDR3 bases: TGTGCCAGCAACCTACCCTTAGCGGGGGAAGATACGCAGTATTTT. Amino acids: CASNLPLAGEDTQYF. The V call is TRBV7-9, the J call TRBJ2-3, with 9 positions matching TRBD2. CDR3 length: 15 residues. Germline loops: CDR1 SEHNR, CDR2 FQNEAQ (reference sequence). The ends lost 7 bases at V and 5 bases at J; junction bases unmatched: 10.

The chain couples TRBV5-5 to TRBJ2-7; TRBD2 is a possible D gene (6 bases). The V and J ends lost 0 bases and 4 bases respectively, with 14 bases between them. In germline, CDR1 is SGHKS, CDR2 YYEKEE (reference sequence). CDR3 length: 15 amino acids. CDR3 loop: CASSLAAGSGYEQYF. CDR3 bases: TGTGCCAGCAGCTTGGCCGCGGGGAGCGGGTACGAGCAGTACTTC.

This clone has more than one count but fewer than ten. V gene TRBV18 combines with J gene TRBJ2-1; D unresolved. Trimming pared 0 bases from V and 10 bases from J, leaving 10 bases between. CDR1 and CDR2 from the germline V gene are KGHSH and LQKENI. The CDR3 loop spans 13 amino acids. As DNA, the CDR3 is TGTGCCAGCTCACCACCAATCACAGAGGAGCAGTTCTTC. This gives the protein CASSPPITEEQFF.

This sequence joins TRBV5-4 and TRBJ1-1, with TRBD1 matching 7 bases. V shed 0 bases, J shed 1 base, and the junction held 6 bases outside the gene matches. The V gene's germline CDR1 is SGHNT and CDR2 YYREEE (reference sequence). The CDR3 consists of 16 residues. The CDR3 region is CASSLGAGGGNTEAFF. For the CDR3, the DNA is TGTGCCAGCAGCTTGGGTGCAGGGGGAGGGAACACTGAAGCTTTCTTT. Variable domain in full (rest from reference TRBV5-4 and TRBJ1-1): ETGVTQSPTHLIKTRGQQVTLRCSSQSGHNTVSWYQQALGQGPQFIFQYYREEENGRGNFPPRFSGLQFPNYSSELNVNALELDDSALYLCASSLGAGGGNTEAFFGQGTRLTVV.

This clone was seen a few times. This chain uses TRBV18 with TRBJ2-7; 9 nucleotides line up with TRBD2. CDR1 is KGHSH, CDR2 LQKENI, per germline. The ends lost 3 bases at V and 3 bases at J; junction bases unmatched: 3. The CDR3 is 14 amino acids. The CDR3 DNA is TGTGCCAGCTCACCGCGGGAGGGCCTCTACGAGCAGTACTTC. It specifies CASSPREGLYEQYF.

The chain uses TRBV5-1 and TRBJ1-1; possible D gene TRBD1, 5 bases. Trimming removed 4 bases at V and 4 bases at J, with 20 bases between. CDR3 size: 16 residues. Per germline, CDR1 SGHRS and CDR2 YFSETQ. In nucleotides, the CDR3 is TGCGCCAGCAGCAAAACCGGGACTCCGAGGGCCACTGAAGCTTTCTTT. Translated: CASSKTGTPRATEAFF. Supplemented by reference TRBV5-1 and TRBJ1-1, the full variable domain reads KAGVTQTPRYLIKTRGQQVTLSCSPISGHRSVSWYQQTPGQGLQFLFEYFSETQRNKGNFPGRFSGRQFSNSRSEMNVSTLELGDSALYLCASSKTGTPRATEAFFGQGTRLTVV.